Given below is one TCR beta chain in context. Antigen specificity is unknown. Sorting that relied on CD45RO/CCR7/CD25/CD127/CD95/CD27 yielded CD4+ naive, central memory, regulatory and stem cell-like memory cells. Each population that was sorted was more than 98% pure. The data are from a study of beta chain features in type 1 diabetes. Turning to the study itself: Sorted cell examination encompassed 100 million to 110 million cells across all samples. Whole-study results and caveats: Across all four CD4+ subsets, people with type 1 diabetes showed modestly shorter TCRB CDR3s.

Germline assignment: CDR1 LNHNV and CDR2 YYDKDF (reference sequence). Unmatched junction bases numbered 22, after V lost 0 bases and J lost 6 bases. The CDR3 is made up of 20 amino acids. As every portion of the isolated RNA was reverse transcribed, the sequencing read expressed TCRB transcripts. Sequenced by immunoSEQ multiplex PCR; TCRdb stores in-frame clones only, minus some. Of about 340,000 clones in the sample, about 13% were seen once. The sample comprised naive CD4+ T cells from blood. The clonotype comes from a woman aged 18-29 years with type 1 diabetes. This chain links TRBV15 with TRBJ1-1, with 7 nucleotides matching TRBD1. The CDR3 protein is CATSRDPQQQGFLSNPEAFF. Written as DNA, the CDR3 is TGTGCCACCAGCAGAGACCCTCAACAACAGGGGTTCTTGTCAAACCCTGAAGCTTTCTTT.